This T cell receptor (beta chain) was found in a study of CD8 T cells in Susac syndrome. An input of about 0.45 to 1 ug of RNA was subjected to reverse transcription using random hexamers. TCRdb re-analysed the immunoSEQ multiplex PCR reads in MiXCR, keeping a single row per CDR3 protein. This sample has just over 300,000 distinct CDR3 sequences; approximately 90% occur once, and the top ten carry about 0.07%. The CDR3 length is 14 residues. CDR1 is GTSNPN, CDR2 SVGIG, per germline (reference sequence). Trimming shortened V by 3 bases and J by 4 bases, and 13 bases separated the two germline ends. This clonotype was counted a single time.

This receptor was taken from a human donor with multiple sclerosis. The sample taken for sequencing was CD4+ T cells from PBMCs. The chain has TRBV30 and TRBJ1-3; maybe TRBD1 (6 bases). The CDR3 DNA follows: TGTGCCTGGAGCCAAACAGGGCCCGGAAACACCATATATTTT. Translating it yields CAWSQTGPGNTIYF.